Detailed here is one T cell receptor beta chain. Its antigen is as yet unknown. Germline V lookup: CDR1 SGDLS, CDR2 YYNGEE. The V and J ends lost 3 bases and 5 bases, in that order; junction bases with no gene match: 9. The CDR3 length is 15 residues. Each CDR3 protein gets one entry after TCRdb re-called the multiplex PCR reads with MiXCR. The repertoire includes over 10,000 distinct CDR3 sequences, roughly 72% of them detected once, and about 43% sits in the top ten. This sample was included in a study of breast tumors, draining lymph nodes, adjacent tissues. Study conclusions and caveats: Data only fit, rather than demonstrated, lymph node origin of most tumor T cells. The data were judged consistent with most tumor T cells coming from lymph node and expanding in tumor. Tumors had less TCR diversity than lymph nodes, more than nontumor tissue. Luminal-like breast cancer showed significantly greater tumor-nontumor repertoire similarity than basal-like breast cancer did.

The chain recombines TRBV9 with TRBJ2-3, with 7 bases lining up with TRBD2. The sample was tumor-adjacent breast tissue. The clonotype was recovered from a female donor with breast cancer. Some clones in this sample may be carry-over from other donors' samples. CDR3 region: CASSATGAGLDTQYF. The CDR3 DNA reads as TGTGCCAGCAGCGCCACAGGAGCGGGATTAGATACGCAGTATTTT.